The source of this T cell receptor beta chain is a study of beta chain features in type 1 diabetes. This clone has just a few counts. Its matching antigen is unknown. V shed 0 bases and J 11 bases; nucleotides not matched to a gene: 9. CDR1 is LGHNA, CDR2 YNFKEQ, per germline. The CDR3 spans 16 residues. The isolated RNA, all of it, was reverse transcribed, so expressed TCRB transcripts were what got sequenced. Libraries were prepared by immunoSEQ multiplex PCR; TCRdb keeps only in-frame clonotypes and omits some of them. The sample records more than 250,000 clones, approximately 16% being singletons. Sorting of CD4+ naive, central memory, regulatory and stem cell-like memory cells was performed via CD45RO/CCR7/CD25/CD127/CD95/CD27. General observations from the study: TCRB CDR3s from Type 1 diabetes patients were moderately but significantly shorter in all four CD4+ subsets.

The source of this sequence is a young man with type 1 diabetes. This chain connects TRBV4-2 to TRBJ2-3, with TRBD2 identical over 12 bases. Material: naive CD4+ T cells from blood. CDR3 sequence (DNA): TGTGCCAGCAGCCAAGATAAGGGGCTAGCGGGAGGGGTGCAGTATTTT. This encodes CASSQDKGLAGGVQYF.